This T cell receptor beta chain was sequenced for a study of T cell changes during pregnancy in multiple sclerosis. Germline CDR1 is LNHDA and CDR2 is SQIVND (reference sequence). Losses at the gene ends were 5 bases for V and 2 bases for J; bases not matched to a gene: 6. The CDR3 sequence is 14 residues long. In its sample, this clone was seen once. The table came from immunoSEQ multiplex PCR; TCRdb's copy has only in-frame clones and leaves some out. Among around 44,000 clones listed, almost 95% were seen once. The input for sequencing was CD8+ T cells from peripheral blood mononuclear cells, taken in the third trimester of pregnancy. The origin of this receptor is a female donor with multiple sclerosis, enrolled in a pregnancy study. This chain links TRBV19 with TRBJ2-7; 7 bases are a match to TRBD1. The DNA for the CDR3 is TGTGCCAGTAGTTTAGGACAGGCGACCTACGAGCAGTACTTC. Residues: CASSLGQATYEQYF.